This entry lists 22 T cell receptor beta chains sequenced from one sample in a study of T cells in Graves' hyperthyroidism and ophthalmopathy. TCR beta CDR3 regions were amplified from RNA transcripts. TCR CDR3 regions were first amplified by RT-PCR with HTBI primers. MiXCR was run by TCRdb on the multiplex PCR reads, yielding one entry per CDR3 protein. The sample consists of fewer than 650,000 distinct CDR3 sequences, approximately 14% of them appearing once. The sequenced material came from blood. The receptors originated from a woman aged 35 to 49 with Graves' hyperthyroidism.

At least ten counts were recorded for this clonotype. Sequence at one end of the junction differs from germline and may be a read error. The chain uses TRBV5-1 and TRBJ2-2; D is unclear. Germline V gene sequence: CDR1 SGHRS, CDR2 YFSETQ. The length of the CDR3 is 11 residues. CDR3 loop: CASSLAGELFF. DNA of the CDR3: TGTGCCAGCAGCTTAGCTGGGGAGCTGTTTTTT.

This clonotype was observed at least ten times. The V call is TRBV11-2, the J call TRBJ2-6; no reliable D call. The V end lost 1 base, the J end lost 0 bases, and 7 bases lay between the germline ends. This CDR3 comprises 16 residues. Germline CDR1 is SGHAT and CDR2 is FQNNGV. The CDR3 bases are TGTGCCAGCAGCTTAGTTATGTCCTCTGGGGCCAACGTCCTGACTTTC. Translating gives CASSLVMSSGANVLTF.

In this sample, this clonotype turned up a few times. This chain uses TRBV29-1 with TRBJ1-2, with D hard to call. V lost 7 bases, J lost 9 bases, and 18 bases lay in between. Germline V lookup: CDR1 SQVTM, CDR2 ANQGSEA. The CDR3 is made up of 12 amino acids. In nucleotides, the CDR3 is TGCAGCGACCAATCCTGGTCGGGAAGCTACACCTTC. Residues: CSDQSWSGSYTF.

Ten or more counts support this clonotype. The CDR3 spells CSARDGTSGTNEQFF. For the CDR3, the DNA is TGCAGTGCTAGAGATGGGACTAGCGGGACCAATGAGCAGTTCTTC. V and J are TRBV20-1 and TRBJ2-1; 13 bases fit TRBD2. CDR3 length: 15 residues. The germline V gene has CDR1 DFQATT and CDR2 SNEGSKA (reference sequence). Trimming cost V 0 bases and J 6 bases; bases outside gene matches: 2.

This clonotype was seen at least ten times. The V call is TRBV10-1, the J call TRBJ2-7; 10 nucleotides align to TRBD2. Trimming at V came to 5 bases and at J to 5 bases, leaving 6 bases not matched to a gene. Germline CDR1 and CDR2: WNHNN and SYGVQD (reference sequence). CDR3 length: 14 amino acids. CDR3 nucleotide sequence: TGCGCCAGCAGTAAAAGCGGGAGGGCCCACGAGCAGTACTTC. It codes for CASSKSGRAHEQYF.

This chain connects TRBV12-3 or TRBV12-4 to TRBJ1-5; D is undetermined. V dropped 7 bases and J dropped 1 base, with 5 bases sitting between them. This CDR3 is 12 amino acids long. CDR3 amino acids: CASKWSNQPQHF. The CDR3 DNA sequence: TGTGCCAGCAAGTGGAGCAATCAGCCCCAGCATTTT.

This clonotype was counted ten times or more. CDR3 bases: TGTGCCAGCAGCTTAACCGGGACAGGGAACGACGCTTTCTTT. It translates to CASSLTGTGNDAFF. V is TRBV7-3 and J is TRBJ1-1, with 9 bases fitting TRBD1. The CDR3 has 14 residues. Germline-derived CDR1 and CDR2 are SGHTA and FQGTGA. J lost 11 bases, V lost 0 bases, and 7 bases had no gene match.

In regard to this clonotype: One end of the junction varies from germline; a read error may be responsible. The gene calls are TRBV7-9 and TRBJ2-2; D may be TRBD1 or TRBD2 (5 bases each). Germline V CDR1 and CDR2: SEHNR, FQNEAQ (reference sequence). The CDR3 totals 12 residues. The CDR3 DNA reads TGTGCCAGCAGCCCGAGTTCCAGGGACCTGTTTTTT. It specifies CASSPSSRDLFF.

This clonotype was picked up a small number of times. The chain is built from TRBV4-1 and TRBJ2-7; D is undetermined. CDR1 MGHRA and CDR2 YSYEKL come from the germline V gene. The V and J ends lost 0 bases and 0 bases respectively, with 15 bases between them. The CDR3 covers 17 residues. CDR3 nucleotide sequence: TGCGCCAGCAGCCAAGATTATACCGTTACAGCCTCCTACGAGCAGTACTTC. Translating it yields CASSQDYTVTASYEQYF.

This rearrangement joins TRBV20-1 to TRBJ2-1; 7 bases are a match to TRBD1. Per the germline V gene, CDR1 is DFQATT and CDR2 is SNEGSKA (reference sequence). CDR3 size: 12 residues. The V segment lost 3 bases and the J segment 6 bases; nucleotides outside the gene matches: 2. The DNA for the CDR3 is TGCAGTGCTAGTAGGGGGCCCAATGAGCAGTTCTTC. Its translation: CSASRGPNEQFF.

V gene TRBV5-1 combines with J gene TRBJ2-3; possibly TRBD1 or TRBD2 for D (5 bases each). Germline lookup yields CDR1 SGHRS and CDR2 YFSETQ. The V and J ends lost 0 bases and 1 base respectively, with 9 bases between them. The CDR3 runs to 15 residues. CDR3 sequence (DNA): TGCGCCAGCAGCTTGGCAGGGCGGGGCACAGATACGCAGTATTTT. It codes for CASSLAGRGTDTQYF. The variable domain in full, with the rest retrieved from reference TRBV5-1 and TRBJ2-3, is KAGVTQTPRYLIKTRGQQVTLSCSPISGHRSVSWYQQTPGQGLQFLFEYFSETQRNKGNFPGRFSGRQFSNSRSEMNVSTLELGDSALYLCASSLAGRGTDTQYFGPGTRLTVL.

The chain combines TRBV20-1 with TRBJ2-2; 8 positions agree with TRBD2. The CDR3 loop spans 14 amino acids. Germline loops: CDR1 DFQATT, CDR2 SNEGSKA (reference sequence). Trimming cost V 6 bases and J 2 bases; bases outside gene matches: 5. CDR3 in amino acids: CSAQGLGNTGELFF. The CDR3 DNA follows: TGCAGTGCACAGGGACTAGGCAACACCGGGGAGCTGTTTTTT.

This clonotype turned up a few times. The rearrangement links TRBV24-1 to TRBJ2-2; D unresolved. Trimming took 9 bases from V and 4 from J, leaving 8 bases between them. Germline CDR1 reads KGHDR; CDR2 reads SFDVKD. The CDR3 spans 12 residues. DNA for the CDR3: TGTGCCACCGCTGAGTTCACCGGGGAGCTGTTTTTT. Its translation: CATAEFTGELFF.

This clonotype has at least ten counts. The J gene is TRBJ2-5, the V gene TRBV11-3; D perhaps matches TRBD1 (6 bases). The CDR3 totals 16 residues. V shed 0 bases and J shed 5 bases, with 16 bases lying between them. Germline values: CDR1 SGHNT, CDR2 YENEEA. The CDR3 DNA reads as TGTGCCAGCAGCTTAGATGCAGGGGCCGTTTTGGAGACCCAGTACTTC. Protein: CASSLDAGAVLETQYF.

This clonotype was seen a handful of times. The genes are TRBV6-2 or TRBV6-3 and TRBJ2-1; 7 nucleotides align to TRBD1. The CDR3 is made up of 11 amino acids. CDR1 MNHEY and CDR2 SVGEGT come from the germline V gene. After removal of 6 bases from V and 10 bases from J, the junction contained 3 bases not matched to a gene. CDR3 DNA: TGTGCCAGCAGGACGGGACAGGAGCAGTTCTTC. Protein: CASRTGQEQFF.

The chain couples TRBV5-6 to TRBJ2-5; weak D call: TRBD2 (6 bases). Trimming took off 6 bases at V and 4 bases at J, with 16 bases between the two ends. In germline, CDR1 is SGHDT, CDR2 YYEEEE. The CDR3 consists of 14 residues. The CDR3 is CASKGRTGGETQYF. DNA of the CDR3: TGTGCCAGCAAAGGGAGGACTGGGGGAGAGACCCAGTACTTC.

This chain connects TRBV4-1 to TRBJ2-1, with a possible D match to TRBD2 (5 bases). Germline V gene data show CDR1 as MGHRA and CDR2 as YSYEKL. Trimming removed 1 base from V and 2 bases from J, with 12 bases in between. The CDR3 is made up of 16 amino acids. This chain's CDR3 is CASSQVSVSTYNEQFF. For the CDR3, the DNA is TGCGCCAGCAGCCAAGTTAGCGTATCTACCTACAATGAGCAGTTCTTC.

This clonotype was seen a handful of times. CDR3 nucleotide sequence: TGTGCCAGCAAGGAAGCGGGAGAGATCAATGAGCAGTTCTTC. Encoded protein: CASKEAGEINEQFF. J is TRBJ2-1 and V is TRBV2, with TRBD2 matching 8 bases. The CDR3 is made up of 14 amino acids. In germline, CDR1 is SNHLY, CDR2 FYNNEI. The V segment lost 7 bases and the J segment 6 bases; nucleotides outside the gene matches: 8.

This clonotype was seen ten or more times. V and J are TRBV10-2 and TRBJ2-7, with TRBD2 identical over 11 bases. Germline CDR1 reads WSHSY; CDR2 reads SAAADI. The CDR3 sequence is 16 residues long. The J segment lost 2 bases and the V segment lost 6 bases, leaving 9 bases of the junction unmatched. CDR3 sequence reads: CASRGRTSGHAYEQYF. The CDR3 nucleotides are TGCGCCAGCAGGGGACGGACTAGCGGGCATGCCTACGAGCAGTACTTC.

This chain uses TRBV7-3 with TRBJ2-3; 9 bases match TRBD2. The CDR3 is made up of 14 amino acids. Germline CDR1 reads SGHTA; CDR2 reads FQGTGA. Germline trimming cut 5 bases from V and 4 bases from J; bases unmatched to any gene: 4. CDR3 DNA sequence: TGTGCCAGCAGCGCACGGACTAGCGCAGATACGCAGTATTTT. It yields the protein CASSARTSADTQYF.

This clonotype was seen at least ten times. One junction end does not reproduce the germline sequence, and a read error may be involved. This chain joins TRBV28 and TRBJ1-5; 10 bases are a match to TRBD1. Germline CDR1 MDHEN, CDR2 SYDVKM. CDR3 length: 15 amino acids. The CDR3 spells CAGSQGTGENQPQHF. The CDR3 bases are TGTGCCGGCAGCCAGGGGACAGGGGAGAATCAGCCCCAGCATTTT. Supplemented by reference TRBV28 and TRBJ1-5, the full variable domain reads DVKVTQSSRYLVKRTGEKVFLECVQDMDHENMFWYRQDPGLGLRLIYFSYDVKMKEKGDIPEGYSVSREKKERFSLILESASTNQTSMYLCAGSQGTGENQPQHFGDGTRLSIL.

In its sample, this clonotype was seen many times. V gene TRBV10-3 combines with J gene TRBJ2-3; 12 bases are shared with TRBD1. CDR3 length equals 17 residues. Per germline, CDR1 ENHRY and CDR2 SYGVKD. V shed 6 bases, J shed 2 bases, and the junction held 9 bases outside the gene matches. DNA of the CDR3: TGTGCCATCAGCTACCTCAGGGACAGGGGGCACACAGATACGCAGTATTTT. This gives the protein CAISYLRDRGHTDTQYF.